Below, one T cell receptor (beta chain) is given with its context. Its antigen is still unknown. The record has no base qualities; no much larger clone is one base away. The donors were included in the validation cohort of some 110 subjects, a group kept apart from the approximately 650-subject first cohort. The sample belongs to a study of cytomegalovirus exposure and HLA in healthy donors (dated by TCRdb to between 2016 and 2019). A note on the overall study: A later analysis indicated that the roughly 130 validation repertoires were generated on the platform also employed for the roughly 720 repertoires of the first cohort. The aim of the study was to test whether cataloging public T cell receptors could identify signatures of past pathogen exposure. A separate validation cohort of 100 to 150 different subjects was used in addition to the roughly 700-subject first cohort. To predict cytomegalovirus infection status, the study brought together high-throughput TCR immunosequencing, statistical association of individual TCRs with disease status, and machine learning. Overall results and qualifications from the work: The study listed 150 to 200 TCR beta chains as associated with cytomegalovirus. Three of the identified cytomegalovirus-associated TCR beta chains were confirmed in vitro to be specific for cytomegalovirus antigens. In both the original and validation cohorts, the classifier was reported to diagnose cytomegalovirus status with high specificity and sensitivity. In a later analysis, TCRs clustered in the first cohort were found to also tend to co-occur in the 110 or so validation repertoires, with 94% of cluster scores above 0. A later analysis lacked HLA typing for the validation cohort, so it scored co-occurrence in that cohort across all 110 or so repertoires. While some public TCRs were present in many individuals, most TCR sequences turned up only very rarely across donors. It was suggested by the authors that the approach could potentially be generalized to other disease states and immunological phenotypes.

The CDR3 sequence holds 16 residues, the cysteine and phenylalanine included. The kept DNA is CDR3 alone, 48 bases in frame from the first base. Looking up the germline V gene yields CDR1 MDHEN and CDR2 SYDVKM. Ends trimmed: V by 6 bases, J by 8 bases; bases unmatched to a gene: 12. Library preparation was by the immunoSEQ multiplex PCR assay. In the authors' own workflow: A statistical classification framework was developed to diagnose cytomegalovirus status using the catalog of TCR beta chain sequences. TCRdb took over this immuneACCESS table, retaining in-frame rearrangements with V and J assigned. Such tables are incomplete; in checked studies, under half of the missing clones stem from an unresolved V gene, and the remainder is unexplained. The V and J calls and clone size come from that table; D and trimming were worked out from the DNA. A total of roughly 60,000 clones appear in this sample, just under 95% of them only once. About 2.2% of the sample lies in the top ten.

This TCR derives from a man between 18 and 35 years old in good health and CMV-seronegative. Sequencing was performed on PBMCs. The sequence links TRBV28 to TRBJ1-4, with 10 bases aligning to TRBD1. The sequence in DNA is TGTGCCAGCAGCTCCTCTCAAGGGACAGGGGAGGAAAAACTGTTTTTT. Its translation reads: CASSSSQGTGEEKLFF.